These T cell receptor beta chains were read from a single sample in a study of response to subunit inactivated influenza vaccine. TCRdb reprocessed the RT-PCR reads with MiXCR, giving one entry per CDR3 protein. The profile shows hundreds of thousands of distinct CDR3 sequences, over 11% of them singletons. The material was PBMCs from blood, obtained around two weeks before vaccination. All receptors derive from a middle-aged man who received an inactivated influenza vaccine. Both conserved end residues are trimmed from each CDR3. Each record gives: V gene, J gene, D gene, CDR3 protein. D genes are given only for firm matches.

>TRBV29-1|TRBJ2-1|TRBD2
SVELAGAPYNEQF
>TRBV24-1|TRBJ2-1|TRBD2
ATSAPQPGLAGAEQF
>TRBV11-1|TRBJ2-1|TRBD2
ASSSLRSGTFLSYNEQF
>TRBV4-3|TRBJ2-7|NA
ASSQGPTDEQY
>TRBV14|TRBJ1-2|NA
ASSQDRQSYYGYT
>TRBV7-6|TRBJ2-5|NA
ASSLEVGHSPETQY
>TRBV3-1|TRBJ2-3|NA
ASSQVGTRTDTQY
>TRBV10-3|TRBJ2-5|NA
AISRDWQQTQY
>TRBV20-1|TRBJ1-5|NA
SAQPQGTQPQH
>TRBV6-1|TRBJ2-1|TRBD2
ASRGAGGLINEQF
>TRBV4-3|TRBJ2-2|NA
ASSQDVGSPGELF
>TRBV20-1|TRBJ1-1|NA
SAPNRGGREAF
>TRBV11-1|TRBJ2-3|NA
ASSPTLGRNLPGTDTQY
>TRBV27|TRBJ2-2|NA
ASSLSSSTTGELF
>TRBV5-1|TRBJ1-1|NA
ASSLHTKNTEAF
>TRBV20-1|TRBJ1-2|NA
SAESVHGYT
>TRBV12-3/TRBV12-4|TRBJ2-1|TRBD2
ASSLAGGFYNEQF
>TRBV7-2|TRBJ1-3|NA
ASSLAQGRNTIY
>TRBV7-9|TRBJ1-2|TRBD1
ASSHLRDRGGYT
>TRBV20-1|TRBJ2-5|TRBD2
SAQTSSQETQY
>TRBV28|TRBJ2-7|TRBD1
ASSPGGQGAYEQY
>TRBV28|TRBJ2-4|NA
ASSSASGAKNIQY
>TRBV7-8|TRBJ2-4|NA
ASSLDRVGNIQY
>TRBV20-1|TRBJ2-1|TRBD2
SAPQWGGGGNNEQF
>TRBV30|TRBJ2-1|TRBD2
AWETSEEQF
>TRBV4-3|TRBJ2-5|TRBD1
ASSRTPQGEETQY
>TRBV2|TRBJ2-2|TRBD1
ASRGTVFNTGELF
>TRBV12-3/TRBV12-4|TRBJ2-3|TRBD2
ASKSGISTDTQY
>TRBV12-3/TRBV12-4|TRBJ2-7|TRBD1
ASSLTGRGIHEQY
>TRBV10-3|TRBJ2-3|TRBD2
AITRGGRVGSTDTQY
>TRBV7-2|TRBJ2-5|NA
ASSPRVGETQY
>TRBV28|TRBJ2-3|TRBD2
ASSFVRTSGIGDTQY
>TRBV2|TRBJ2-1|TRBD2
ASRREGLAGASGHNEQF
>TRBV5-1|TRBJ2-5|TRBD2
ASGTSLQETQY
>TRBV7-2|TRBJ2-5|NA
ASSSVRQETQY
>TRBV9|TRBJ2-2|TRBD1
ASSPRTGLNPGELF
>TRBV6-2/TRBV6-3|TRBJ2-1|TRBD2
ASSEMASGSGTYNEQF
>TRBV20-1|TRBJ2-5|TRBD2
SARASGRSQETQY
>TRBV24-1|TRBJ1-2|TRBD1
ATSDSGQGYYGYT
>TRBV15|TRBJ2-3|NA
ATSREGPGVRGTQY